A selection of T cell receptor beta chains follows, all from one sample in a study of T cell repertoires in cytomegalovirus infection. TCRdb reprocessed the reads with MiXCR, giving one entry per CDR3 protein. The sample has approximately 350,000 distinct CDR3 sequences, approximately 30% seen once. No antigen is known for these receptors. The starting material was cultured PBMCs, obtained from culture after CMV antigen stimulation. The origin of the receptors is a human donor in good health (CMV status not recorded). Some clones in this sample may be carry-over from other donors' samples. The CDR3 runs from the conserved cysteine through the conserved F or W. D genes are given only for firm matches. Clone size is stated in some rows and not others, as once, few, many or a class when expanded.

CDR3nt: TGTGCCAGCAGTGAAGATGTCTATGGCTACACCTTC; CDR3aa: CASSEDVYGYTF; d_gene: NA; len: 12; abundance: NA; j_gene: TRBJ1-2; v_gene: TRBV2
CDR3nt: TGTGCCAGCAGCCCGCCGGGACAGAGCTCTGGAAACACCATATATTTT; CDR3aa: CASSPPGQSSGNTIYF; d_gene: TRBD1; len: 16; abundance: many; j_gene: TRBJ1-3; v_gene: TRBV7-2
CDR3nt: TGTGCCAGCAGTTTATCAGGGAGCAATCAGCCCCAGCATTTT; CDR3aa: CASSLSGSNQPQHF; d_gene: NA; len: 14; abundance: many; j_gene: TRBJ1-5; v_gene: TRBV12-3/TRBV12-4
CDR3nt: TGTGCCACCAGTGACCCGGGACTCGCGGAGACCCAGTACTTC; CDR3aa: CATSDPGLAETQYF; d_gene: NA; len: 14; abundance: once; j_gene: TRBJ2-5; v_gene: TRBV24-1
CDR3nt: TGTGCCAGCTCACTCCAGTCTACAGGGTCTAAGTCGGATGGCTACACCTTC; CDR3aa: CASSLQSTGSKSDGYTF; d_gene: NA; len: 17; abundance: once; j_gene: TRBJ1-2; v_gene: TRBV18
CDR3nt: TGTGCCAGTAGTATAAGGGACCAGGCGGGCCAGGGCACTGAAGCTTTCTTT; CDR3aa: CASSIRDQAGQGTEAFF; d_gene: NA; len: 17; abundance: few; j_gene: TRBJ1-1; v_gene: TRBV19
CDR3nt: TGCGCCAGCAGCCTCATACTAGCGGGAGTTGGTACCGGGGAGCTGTTTTTT; CDR3aa: CASSLILAGVGTGELFF; d_gene: TRBD2; len: 17; abundance: few; j_gene: TRBJ2-2; v_gene: TRBV4-1
CDR3nt: TGTGCCAGCAGTAGGACAGGAGCTGGCTACACCTTC; CDR3aa: CASSRTGAGYTF; d_gene: TRBD1; len: 12; abundance: many; j_gene: TRBJ1-2; v_gene: TRBV6-2/TRBV6-3
CDR3nt: TGTGCCAGTAGTATAGCAGGGGGGGCCCAGCAGCCCCAGCATTTT; CDR3aa: CASSIAGGAQQPQHF; d_gene: TRBD1; len: 15; abundance: NA; j_gene: TRBJ1-5; v_gene: TRBV19
CDR3nt: TGTGCCAGCAGTCACTCCGGACAGCAGCGACCCCTCCACTTT; CDR3aa: CASSHSGQQRPLHF; d_gene: NA; len: 14; abundance: NA; j_gene: TRBJ1-6; v_gene: TRBV12-3/TRBV12-4
CDR3nt: TGTGCCAGCAGCGATACCTTAGCGGGAGAAAGAAATGAGCAGTTCTTC; CDR3aa: CASSDTLAGERNEQFF; d_gene: TRBD2; len: 16; abundance: NA; j_gene: TRBJ2-1; v_gene: TRBV7-9
CDR3nt: TGTGCCAGCAGTTTAGGTAACAGGGTCGGTGCAGAGACCCAGTACTTC; CDR3aa: CASSLGNRVGAETQYF; d_gene: NA; len: 16; abundance: many; j_gene: TRBJ2-5; v_gene: TRBV12-3/TRBV12-4
CDR3nt: TGTGCCAGCAGTTACAAGCCTAACGCGGGAGCCTATGGCTACACCTTC; CDR3aa: CASSYKPNAGAYGYTF; d_gene: NA; len: 16; abundance: few; j_gene: TRBJ1-2; v_gene: TRBV6-5
CDR3nt: TGTGCCAGCAGCTTCCCGACTAGCGGGAGTGGTACCGCAAGTTTAAATGAGCAGTTCTTC; CDR3aa: CASSFPTSGSGTASLNEQFF; d_gene: TRBD2; len: 20; abundance: many; j_gene: TRBJ2-1; v_gene: TRBV7-2